This T cell receptor beta chain was sequenced in a study of blood T cell repertoires in COVID-19. Study-level information: Acute and convalescent COVID-19 specimens originated in the United States, Italy and Spain.

This CDR3 spans 13 amino acids. Germline CDR1 SNHLY, CDR2 FYNNEI. The ends were cut back, 7 bases at V and 1 base at J, with 7 bases in the middle. TCRdb's table, derived via immunoSEQ multiplex PCR, lists solely in-frame clones and lacks some. This sample has around 230,000 clones; around 84% occur once, and the top ten carry 11%. The rearrangement links TRBV2 to TRBJ2-2, with D tentatively TRBD2 (5 bases). The sample comprised peripheral blood. This clonotype was sampled from a man aged 50-60 years with COVID-19, enrolled during active disease. The CDR3, as DNA: TGTGCCAGCATTCGGGAGAACACCGGGGAGCTGTTTTTT. Translation: CASIRENTGELFF.